Given below is one T cell receptor beta chain in context. Seattle cases were enrolled at active infection and followed longitudinally. This entry comes from a study of blood T cell repertoires in COVID-19. Study context: PBMCs, B-cell-depleted T cells, or T cells were the source of the cDNA or gDNA that made up the material.

Authors' processing steps: Amplification of reference gene primers provided the estimated nucleated cell counts. Clones were sequenced by immunoSEQ multiplex PCR, and TCRdb holds only the in-frame ones, with some missing. V and J calls and clone size come straight from that table; D and trimming were deduced from the DNA. The table includes about 160,000 clones, more than 85% detected once. Germline CDR1 reads SGHRS; CDR2 reads YFSETQ. The V gene lost 4 bases and the J gene lost 0 bases, with 14 bases spanning the gap. This CDR3 is built from 16 residues. This sequence originates from a man in his sixties with COVID-19, enrolled during active disease. Sequencing used peripheral blood. The chain couples TRBV5-1 to TRBJ1-3, with D perhaps matching TRBD1 (5 bases). This chain's CDR3 is CASSLGTGVSGNTIYF. The CDR3 nucleotides are TGCGCCAGCAGCCTGGGGACGGGAGTCTCTGGAAACACCATATATTTT.